The rows below give T cell receptor beta chains drawn from one sample of a study of control samples from healthy donors and cancer patients. The assay was immunoSEQ multiplex PCR, and TCRdb's table has in-frame clones only and misses some. The sample contains tens of thousands of clones, approximately 70% of which appear only once. The sample consisted of formalin-fixed, paraffin-embedded tissue. All receptors come from a male donor with melanoma. CDR3s include the opening cysteine and the closing phenylalanine or tryptophan. D genes are given only for firm matches. A clone size is listed for some rows: how often the clone was seen (once, few, many), or a class if it is expanded.

J gene: TRBJ2-3
D gene: .
clone size: .
V gene: TRBV14
CDR3 DNA: TGTGCCAGCAGCCAAATTCCTGGTACGCAGTATTTT
CDR3 protein: CASSQIPGTQYF

J gene: TRBJ2-1
D gene: .
clone size: .
V gene: TRBV5-4
CDR3 DNA: TGTGCCAGCAGCTTGACTACTGACGCCCCGTTCTTC
CDR3 protein: CASSLTTDAPFF

J gene: TRBJ2-5
D gene: .
clone size: .
V gene: TRBV5-4
CDR3 DNA: TGTGCCAGCAGCTATAATGTGGGTAGCCAAGAGACCCAGTACTTC
CDR3 protein: CASSYNVGSQETQYF

J gene: TRBJ1-1
D gene: .
clone size: .
V gene: TRBV3-1/TRBV3-2
CDR3 DNA: TGTGCCAGCAGCCAAGATTATGAGTCCGGACGAAAAGCTTTCTTT
CDR3 protein: CASSQDYESGRKAFF

J gene: TRBJ1-1
D gene: .
clone size: once
V gene: TRBV19
CDR3 DNA: TGTGCCAGTATAGACAGGTTCATGAACACTGAAGCTTTCTTT
CDR3 protein: CASIDRFMNTEAFF

J gene: TRBJ1-1
D gene: .
clone size: .
V gene: TRBV28
CDR3 DNA: TGTGCCAGCAGTTTTAGTGCGGGCACTGAAGCTTTCTTT
CDR3 protein: CASSFSAGTEAFF

J gene: TRBJ1-5
D gene: .
clone size: few
V gene: TRBV27
CDR3 DNA: TGTGCCAGCGGAACCTATAGCAATCAGCCCCAGCATTTT
CDR3 protein: CASGTYSNQPQHF

J gene: TRBJ2-5
D gene: TRBD1
clone size: once
V gene: TRBV5-5
CDR3 DNA: TGTGCCAGCAGTTTGGAGGGGACAGGGGAAGAGACCCAGTACTTC
CDR3 protein: CASSLEGTGEETQYF

J gene: TRBJ2-7
D gene: TRBD2
clone size: .
V gene: TRBV4-2
CDR3 DNA: TGTGCCAGCAGCCAAACTTCCGGGACTACCAGCTCCTACGAGCAGTACTTC
CDR3 protein: CASSQTSGTTSSYEQYF

J gene: TRBJ2-7
D gene: TRBD1
clone size: .
V gene: TRBV5-6
CDR3 DNA: TGTGCCAGTAGCTTGCCCACAGGGGTCGAGCAGTACTTC
CDR3 protein: CASSLPTGVEQYF

J gene: TRBJ2-1
D gene: .
clone size: .
V gene: TRBV2
CDR3 DNA: TGTGCCAGCATGGTTAGCGCCGACAATGAGCAGTTCTTC
CDR3 protein: CASMVSADNEQFF

J gene: TRBJ2-7
D gene: .
clone size: .
V gene: TRBV18
CDR3 DNA: TGTGCCAGCTCACCACCGAACAGGGCCGAGCAGTACTTC
CDR3 protein: CASSPPNRAEQYF

J gene: TRBJ2-5
D gene: .
clone size: .
V gene: TRBV5-1
CDR3 DNA: TGCGCCAGCAGCGGTCAGACGACGGGAAAAGAGACCCAGTACTTC
CDR3 protein: CASSGQTTGKETQYF

J gene: TRBJ2-1
D gene: .
clone size: .
V gene: TRBV5-6
CDR3 DNA: TGTGCCAGCAACCGCTTAGAAGAAGATCAGTTCTTC
CDR3 protein: CASNRLEEDQFF

J gene: TRBJ1-5
D gene: TRBD1
clone size: .
V gene: TRBV11-1
CDR3 DNA: TGTGCCAGCAGCCAGGGACAGGGCCAGCCCCAGCATTTT
CDR3 protein: CASSQGQGQPQHF

J gene: TRBJ2-7
D gene: .
clone size: .
V gene: TRBV7-8
CDR3 DNA: TGTGCCAGCACCGCGCGGGGCGGAAGCTCCTACGAGCAGTACTTC
CDR3 protein: CASTARGGSSYEQYF

J gene: TRBJ1-1
D gene: .
clone size: .
V gene: TRBV27
CDR3 DNA: TGTGCCAGCAGTTTAAGACAGTGGACTGAAGCTTTCTTT
CDR3 protein: CASSLRQWTEAFF

J gene: TRBJ2-1
D gene: TRBD2
clone size: .
V gene: TRBV28
CDR3 DNA: TGTGCCAGCAGTTATAGCGGGAGCTCCTACAATGAGCAGTTCTTC
CDR3 protein: CASSYSGSSYNEQFF

J gene: TRBJ2-7
D gene: .
clone size: .
V gene: TRBV3-1/TRBV3-2
CDR3 DNA: TGTGCCAGCAGCCAAGAAATCCGGGGGCCCTCCTCCTACGAGCAGTACTTC
CDR3 protein: CASSQEIRGPSSYEQYF

J gene: TRBJ1-1
D gene: TRBD1
clone size: .
V gene: TRBV7-9
CDR3 DNA: TGTGCCAGCAGCCCGGAGACAGGGGTTGTGACTGAAGCTTTCTTT
CDR3 protein: CASSPETGVVTEAFF

J gene: TRBJ1-3
D gene: .
clone size: .
V gene: TRBV18
CDR3 DNA: TGTGCCAGCTCACCTATCGGGAGCCGCTCTGGAAACACCATATATTTT
CDR3 protein: CASSPIGSRSGNTIYF

J gene: TRBJ1-2
D gene: .
clone size: .
V gene: TRBV2
CDR3 DNA: TGTGCCAGCAGCCCCCGGGGCAACTATGGCTACACCTTC
CDR3 protein: CASSPRGNYGYTF

J gene: TRBJ1-6
D gene: .
clone size: .
V gene: TRBV5-1
CDR3 DNA: TGCGCCAGCAGCTTACGTATGGGCAGGGGTAATTCACCCCTCCACTTT
CDR3 protein: CASSLRMGRGNSPLHF

J gene: TRBJ1-1
D gene: .
clone size: once
V gene: TRBV2
CDR3 DNA: TGTGCCTCAGAGGACTGGGGTAACACTGAAGCTTTCTTT
CDR3 protein: CASEDWGNTEAFF

J gene: TRBJ1-5
D gene: TRBD1
clone size: .
V gene: TRBV11-3
CDR3 DNA: TGTGCCAGCAGCTCGGGTATTGACAGGGAGATTGGGCCCCAGCATTTT
CDR3 protein: CASSSGIDREIGPQHF

J gene: TRBJ2-3
D gene: TRBD2
clone size: .
V gene: TRBV19
CDR3 DNA: TGTGCCAGCCAGATAGCGGGAGGTGTCCCAGATACGCAGTATTTT
CDR3 protein: CASQIAGGVPDTQYF